This is a list of T cell receptor beta chains from one sample in a study of OX40 agonist ivuxolimab in advanced cancers. Here immunoSEQ multiplex PCR was the method, and the copy in TCRdb shows in-frame clones only, minus some. The table lists roughly 74,000 clones, almost 85% of them singletons. The specimen comprised CD4+ or CD8+ T cells sorted from blood, sampled in a trial of the OX40 agonist ivuxolimab. All receptors derive from an adult with an advanced solid tumor such as melanoma, head and neck, liver or kidney cancer. The CDR3 runs from the conserved cysteine through the conserved F or W. The D gene is left open where the match is weak. Clone size, where shown, is once, few, many, or a class for clones that have expanded.

d_gene	v_gene	j_gene	abundance	CDR3nt	CDR3aa
.	TRBV2	TRBJ2-7	.	TGTGCCAGCAGTGGGCAGGGTGCCGAGCAGTACTTC	CASSGQGAEQYF
.	TRBV18	TRBJ1-4	.	TGTGCCAGCTCACCAAAAGAGGTGTCAGATGAAAAACTGTTTTTT	CASSPKEVSDEKLFF
TRBD2	TRBV6-5	TRBJ2-7	.	TGTGCCAGCATGCGACTAGCGGGCTTTTCCTACGAGCAGTACTTC	CASMRLAGFSYEQYF
.	TRBV27	TRBJ1-2	.	TGTGCCAGCAGTTTACGGTGGGGGAACGATGGCTACACCTTC	CASSLRWGNDGYTF
TRBD2	TRBV2	TRBJ2-2	.	TGTGCCAGCAGTCTAGCGGGAGTCAGCACCGGGGAGCTGTTTTTT	CASSLAGVSTGELFF
TRBD2	TRBV2	TRBJ2-7	once	TGTGCCAGCAGAATTTTCGGGACTAGCGGGAGCATTGGCGAGCAGTACTTC	CASRIFGTSGSIGEQYF
.	TRBV7-2	TRBJ1-2	.	TGTGCCAGCAGCTTAGGCCGGGACAAGCATGGCTACACCTTC	CASSLGRDKHGYTF
TRBD1	TRBV30	TRBJ2-2	.	TGCCCCTGGTCCCGGACAGGCAGGAACACCGGGGAGCTGTTTTTT	CPWSRTGRNTGELFF
.	TRBV13	TRBJ2-1	.	TGTGCCAGCAGCCAGGGACCGAGCTCCTACAATGAGCAGTTCTTC	CASSQGPSSYNEQFF
.	TRBV6-5	TRBJ1-4	.	TGTGCCAGCAGTTACAGGGCTCTGGGGGAAAAACTGTTTTTT	CASSYRALGEKLFF
.	TRBV5-8	TRBJ1-4	.	TGTGCCAGCAGCCCTGTGAGTGGGGGCCTCCTGGAAAAACTGTTTTTT	CASSPVSGGLLEKLFF
TRBD2	TRBV27	TRBJ2-1	.	TGTGCCAGCAGTTTGGGGCTAGCGGGAAGAAATGAGCAGTTCTTC	CASSLGLAGRNEQFF
TRBD2	TRBV5-6	TRBJ2-3	once	TGTGCCAGCAGCTTGGAGGCAGGGAGGGCAGATACGCAGTATTTT	CASSLEAGRADTQYF
TRBD2	TRBV5-1	TRBJ2-1	.	TGCGCCAGCAGCCTCACAACCGGGACTAGCGGCTACAATGAGCAGTTCTTC	CASSLTTGTSGYNEQFF
.	TRBV6-5	TRBJ1-4	once	TGTGCCAGCACCGGGCGATCAACTAATGAAAAACTGTTTTTT	CASTGRSTNEKLFF
TRBD1	TRBV7-2	TRBJ2-7	.	TGTGCCAGCAGCTGGGACAGGGCGTACGAGCAGTACTTC	CASSWDRAYEQYF
.	TRBV7-3	TRBJ2-3	.	TGTGCCAGCAGCTTAAAAGGTGATACGCAGTATTTT	CASSLKGDTQYF
.	TRBV6-1	TRBJ2-1	few	TGTGCCAGCAGGGGGAGCTCCTACAATGAGCAGTTCTTC	CASRGSSYNEQFF
.	TRBV19	TRBJ2-3	.	TGTGCCAGTATGCAGGAGGGTAAAAGCACAGATACGCAGTATTTT	CASMQEGKSTDTQYF
.	TRBV20-1	TRBJ2-3	.	TGCAGTATAGGAGTCACAGATACGCAGTATTTT	CSIGVTDTQYF
TRBD2	TRBV5-1	TRBJ2-3	.	TGCGCCAGCACCTTTAGCGGGGGTAGCACAGATACGCAGTATTTT	CASTFSGGSTDTQYF
TRBD1	TRBV18	TRBJ2-2	.	TGTGCCAGCTCACTAAAATCGGACAGGGCGGCCGGGGAGCTGTTTTTT	CASSLKSDRAAGELFF
.	TRBV5-4	TRBJ2-3	.	TGTGCCAGCAGCCCTCAAGGGACTAGCACAGATACGCAGTATTTT	CASSPQGTSTDTQYF
.	TRBV7-6	TRBJ2-5	.	TGTGCCAGCAGCTTAGCAGGGGGAGAGACCCAGTACTTC	CASSLAGGETQYF
.	TRBV9	TRBJ1-2	.	TGTGCCAGCCGTCGCGACACAAACTATGGCTACACCTTC	CASRRDTNYGYTF
TRBD2	TRBV9	TRBJ2-1	.	TGTGCCAGCAGCGTAGGAGAGGGAGGGTACAATGAGCAGTTCTTC	CASSVGEGGYNEQFF
.	TRBV2	TRBJ1-3	.	TGTGCCAGCAGTGGTCAAGTCCGAGGAAACACCATATATTTT	CASSGQVRGNTIYF
TRBD1	TRBV5-6	TRBJ2-5	once	TGTGCCAGCAGCTTCGGACAGGGCGAGACCCAGTACTTC	CASSFGQGETQYF